Below, 10 T cell receptor beta chains from the same sample are listed, as sequenced in a study of blood T cell repertoires in COVID-19. Data came from immunoSEQ multiplex PCR; TCRdb stores just in-frame clones and leaves some out. This sample has more than 60,000 clones, with 88% found just once. Sequenced material: peripheral blood. The source of these receptors is a woman aged 50 to 65 with active or convalescent COVID-19.

This sequence joins TRBV2 and TRBJ2-3; the match to TRBD2 covers 10 bases. This CDR3 is built from 16 residues. V shed 7 bases, J shed 0 bases, and the junction held 7 bases outside the gene matches. Germline CDR1 is SNHLY and CDR2 is FYNNEI. The CDR3 DNA is TGTGCCAGCAAAATAGCGGGAGGAACTAGCACAGATACGCAGTATTTT. Translating gives CASKIAGGTSTDTQYF.

V gene TRBV30 combines with J gene TRBJ1-2; 7 bases agree with TRBD1. The CDR3 consists of 15 residues. CDR1 and CDR2 (germline): GTSNPN, SVGIG (reference sequence). The V gene end was trimmed by 2 bases and the J gene end by 0 bases; junction bases not matched to a gene: 6. The CDR3 is CAWSRDTGANYGYTF. The CDR3 DNA follows: TGTGCCTGGAGTCGAGACACAGGGGCTAACTATGGCTACACCTTC.

The rearrangement joins TRBV10-3 to TRBJ1-3; D is ambiguous. The V gene's germline CDR1 is ENHRY and CDR2 SYGVKD. This CDR3 is 13 amino acids long. V was trimmed by 7 bases and J by 1 base, leaving 8 bases between them. Here the CDR3 reads CAITPLSGNTIYF. CDR3 nucleotides: TGTGCCATCACCCCACTATCTGGAAACACCATATATTTT.

This sequence joins TRBV27 and TRBJ2-7; TRBD2 matches 10 bases. The germline V gene has CDR1 MNHEY and CDR2 SMNVEV (reference sequence). The CDR3 runs to 15 residues. Germline trimming cut 6 bases from V and 4 bases from J; bases unmatched to any gene: 9. CDR3 amino acids: CASSPRLAGAYEQYF. CDR3 nucleotides: TGTGCCAGCAGCCCGAGACTAGCGGGCGCGTACGAGCAGTACTTC.

The V gene is TRBV11-2, the J gene TRBJ2-2, with 9 bases that match TRBD2. The CDR3 runs to 17 residues. The germline CDR1 and CDR2 sequences are SGHAT and FQNNGV. The V segment lost 5 bases and the J segment 5 bases; nucleotides outside the gene matches: 12. The CDR3 here is CASSPRVAGDITGELFF. The DNA for the CDR3 is TGTGCCAGCAGCCCCCGGGTAGCGGGAGACATAACCGGGGAGCTGTTTTTT.

The DNA for the CDR3 is TGTGCCAGTCTAAGGGGGCTCAACTATGGCTACACCTTC. This encodes CASLRGLNYGYTF. This sequence joins TRBV19 and TRBJ1-2; TRBD1 aligns across 7 bases. Germline V gives CDR1 LNHDA, CDR2 SQIVND (reference sequence). The CDR3 runs 13 residues. Unmatched junction bases numbered 5, after V lost 8 bases and J lost 2 bases.

By its share, this clone is medium-sized (0.01 to 0.1%). This chain joins TRBV7-8 and TRBJ2-4, with D possibly being TRBD1 (5 bases). From germline, CDR1 is SGHVS and CDR2 FQNEAQ. Trimming shortened V by 9 bases and J by 0 bases, and 15 bases separated the two germline ends. This CDR3 is 15 amino acids long. CDR3 coding DNA: TGTGCCAGTTCAGGGTCGGCACTAGCCAAAAACATTCAGTACTTC. Its translation is CASSGSALAKNIQYF.

Only one count was recorded for this clone. The rearrangement links TRBV2 to TRBJ2-7; D possibly corresponds to TRBD2 (6 bases). Germline CDR1 is SNHLY and CDR2 is FYNNEI. V gave up 7 bases and J gave up 4 bases, with 8 bases separating them. This CDR3 has 11 amino acids. CDR3 loop: CASKEGYEQYF. The CDR3 coding sequence is TGTGCCAGCAAGGAGGGGTACGAGCAGTACTTC.

The chain recombines TRBV30 with TRBJ1-2; no firm D call. Germline CDR1 is GTSNPN and CDR2 is SVGIG (reference sequence). V was cut by 2 bases and J by 0 bases, with 7 bases left in between. There are 13 residues in the CDR3. CDR3 amino acids: CAWSRVTNYGYTF. For the CDR3, the DNA is TGTGCCTGGAGTCGTGTAACTAACTATGGCTACACCTTC.

This chain uses TRBV10-3 with TRBJ2-5; D remains unclear. The CDR3 totals 12 residues. Germline-derived CDR1 and CDR2 are ENHRY and SYGVKD. The V end was cut by 3 bases, the J end by 5 bases, with 7 bases between. This CDR3 is CAISDSRETQYF. DNA of the CDR3: TGTGCCATCAGTGATTCGAGGGAGACCCAGTACTTC.